This T cell receptor beta chain is from a study of T cells after yellow fever vaccination. About the research overall: Researchers used SMART-Seq v4 Ultra Low Input to prepare fractions that had low cell numbers.

Study-wide points: Detected again after the booster were most primary-vaccination clones, at nearly 97% CD4 and more than 70% CD8. Bulk-population clonotypes that are abundant could appear as contaminants in FACS-sorted repertoires.

Template switching by 5'RACE produced TCR cDNA, adding a universal primer site and UMIs. TCRdb reprocessed the 5' RACE reads with MiXCR, giving one entry per CDR3 protein. The sample includes 450,000 to 550,000 distinct CDR3 sequences, roughly a fifth of them seen just once. Concerning this clonotype: Its antigen is still unknown.

The CDR3 is 20 amino acids. V shed 4 bases, J shed 2 bases, and the junction held 16 bases outside the gene matches. Germline loops: CDR1 MNHNS, CDR2 SASEGT. The J gene is TRBJ2-3, the V gene TRBV6-1, with TRBD2 matching 12 bases. This TCR was recovered from a man aged 30 to 39 who received the YFV17D yellow fever vaccine. Sample: PBMCs, taken 15 days after the yellow fever booster vaccination. The CDR3 nucleotides read TGTGCCAGCAGTGCGTTGACTAGCGGGAGTATCGGGCTGGCCACAGATACGCAGTATTTT. Amino acids: CASSALTSGSIGLATDTQYF.